This T cell receptor (beta chain) was sequenced for a study of T cells in Graves' hyperthyroidism and ophthalmopathy. Whole-study results and caveats: A model using 13 V-J features told ophthalmopathy apart from stable hyperthyroidism.

This clonotype was counted at least ten times. Antigen specificity is unknown. The investigators amplified TCR beta CDR3 regions from RNA transcripts. The TCR CDR3 was amplified in a first-round RT-PCR using the HTBI primer set. MiXCR, applied by TCRdb to the multiplex PCR reads, yields one record per CDR3 protein. The repertoire consists of around 700,000 distinct CDR3 sequences, with about 17% occurring once and the leading ten covering approximately 15%. The CDR3 runs to 17 residues. Germline V lookup: CDR1 KGHSH, CDR2 LQKENI. Between the trimmed V and J ends, which lost 8 bases and 3 bases, there was a span of 23 bases.

The chain is built from TRBV18 and TRBJ2-1, with D perhaps matching TRBD2 (6 bases). This clonotype originated in a woman between 45 and 65 years old with Graves' hyperthyroidism that later progressed to Graves' ophthalmopathy. The specimen was blood. The CDR3 region has the DNA TGTGCCAGCCGCATTTGGGATGAGGGACTCCACTACAATGAGCAGTTCTTC. Translated, it gives CASRIWDEGLHYNEQFF.